This T cell receptor (beta chain) was captured by sequencing in a study of OX40 agonist ivuxolimab in advanced cancers. Study in general: Past anti-PD-1, anti-PD-L1 or anti-CTLA-4 therapy was accepted, and 40% to 50% had received some.

This CDR3 is 14 amino acids long. The V gene end was trimmed by 2 bases and the J gene end by 2 bases; junction bases not matched to a gene: 3. The germline gives CDR1 MGHDK, CDR2 SYGVNS. Some clones are missing from TCRdb's copy, which holds only in-frame ones; the method was immunoSEQ multiplex PCR. This repertoire shows tens of thousands of clones, about 86% found once; its top ten account for less than 0.85%. The sample here was CD4+ or CD8+ T cells sorted from blood, taken in a trial of the OX40 agonist ivuxolimab. The rearrangement joins TRBV25-1 to TRBJ2-7; 7 positions agree with TRBD1. The origin of this receptor is an adult with an advanced solid tumor such as melanoma, head and neck, liver or kidney cancer. The CDR3 DNA follows: TGTGCCAGCAGTGAACCGGGGACAGCCTACGAGCAGTACTTC. Its translation: CASSEPGTAYEQYF.